Listed below are T cell receptor beta chains from one sample, sequenced in a study of cytomegalovirus exposure and HLA in healthy donors. Only in-frame clones appear in the TCRdb table, and some are missing; sequencing was by immunoSEQ multiplex PCR. Of about 130,000 clones in the sample, about 78% were seen once. Sequences were obtained from PBMCs. The receptors were sampled from a female donor in good health and CMV-seronegative. Each CDR3 is given with its conserved first and last residue. Fields, in order: V gene, D gene, J gene, clone size, CDR3 length, CDR3 protein, CDR3 DNA. D genes are given only for firm matches. Some rows mark clone size as missing; the rest say once, few, many or name a class of expanded clone.

TRBV4-2,.,TRBJ1-2,.,13,CASSRDTGKGYTF,TGTGCCAGCAGCCGAGACACAGGGAAAGGCTACACCTTC
TRBV5-6,.,TRBJ2-5,.,13,CASSPTQGETQYF,TGTGCCAGCAGCCCCACTCAGGGCGAGACCCAGTACTTC
TRBV11-2,.,TRBJ2-7,.,15,CASRLNRDNSYEQYF,TGTGCCAGCAGACTTAACCGGGACAACTCCTACGAGCAGTACTTC
TRBV7-3,.,TRBJ1-6,few,14,CASSLTGSGSPLHF,TGTGCCAGCAGCTTAACGGGGAGTGGGTCACCCCTCCACTTT
TRBV4-3,TRBD1,TRBJ1-1,few,17,CASSQDFMRGPGTEAFF,TGCGCCAGCAGCCAAGATTTTATGAGGGGGCCGGGAACTGAAGCTTTCTTT
TRBV28,.,TRBJ2-7,.,12,CASSLLASWQYF,TGTGCCAGCAGCTTACTTGCTAGCTGGCAGTACTTC
TRBV4-3,TRBD2,TRBJ2-2,.,18,CASSRRPPSGSGTGELFF,TGCGCCAGCAGCCGCAGGCCCCCTAGCGGGAGTGGCACCGGGGAGCTGTTTTTT
TRBV19,TRBD2,TRBJ2-1,once,17,CASSIRASGSSYNEQFF,TGTGCCAGTAGTATAAGGGCTAGCGGGAGTTCCTACAATGAGCAGTTCTTC
TRBV2,.,TRBJ2-7,once,14,CASSEGAGAYEQYF,TGTGCCAGCAGTGAAGGGGCCGGTGCCTACGAGCAGTACTTC
TRBV28,TRBD1,TRBJ2-6,few,17,CASSLARDSSGANVLTF,TGTGCCAGCAGTTTAGCCCGGGACAGCTCTGGGGCCAACGTCCTGACTTTC
TRBV2,TRBD1,TRBJ1-2,few,13,CASSGQGMGGYTF,TGTGCCAGCAGTGGACAGGGAATGGGCGGCTACACCTTC
TRBV27,TRBD2,TRBJ2-7,few,15,CASSPHRTSLNEQYF,TGTGCCAGCAGCCCACACAGGACTAGTTTAAACGAGCAGTACTTC
TRBV4-3,TRBD2,TRBJ2-7,few,17,CASSQDRLAAGSYEQYF,TGCGCCAGCAGCCAAGACCGTCTAGCGGCAGGGTCCTACGAGCAGTACTTC
TRBV5-4,TRBD1,TRBJ2-3,.,17,CASSLWTGPSSTDTQYF,TGTGCCAGCAGCTTATGGACAGGTCCCTCTAGCACAGATACGCAGTATTTT
TRBV7-6,TRBD2,TRBJ2-1,.,16,CASSWTSGSSYNEQFF,TGTGCCAGCAGCTGGACTAGCGGGAGCTCCTACAATGAGCAGTTCTTC
TRBV4-1,TRBD2,TRBJ2-7,once,18,CASSQDQLAGGSHYEQYF,TGCGCCAGCAGCCAAGATCAGCTAGCGGGAGGTTCGCATTACGAGCAGTACTTC
TRBV5-1,TRBD1,TRBJ2-4,.,15,CASSFEGANQNIQYF,TGCGCCAGCAGCTTCGAGGGGGCGAACCAAAACATTCAGTACTTC
TRBV6-6,TRBD2,TRBJ2-1,.,15,CASSWTSGSVDEQFF,TGTGCCAGCAGCTGGACTAGCGGGAGTGTGGATGAGCAGTTCTTC
TRBV15,TRBD2,TRBJ2-7,.,14,CATSREAGADEQYF,TGTGCCACCAGCAGAGAGGCGGGAGCGGACGAGCAGTACTTC
TRBV5-6,TRBD1,TRBJ1-2,.,14,CASSLPGTDAGYTF,TGTGCCAGCAGCTTGCCAGGGACAGATGCCGGCTACACCTTC
TRBV5-1,.,TRBJ1-1,.,14,CASSLRGRNTEAFF,TGCGCCAGCAGCTTGCGAGGAAGGAACACTGAAGCTTTCTTT
TRBV2,.,TRBJ1-3,.,14,CASSDGFSGNTIYF,TGTGCCAGCAGTGACGGGTTCTCTGGAAACACCATATATTTT
TRBV9,TRBD2,TRBJ2-5,.,15,CASSVGNGREETQYF,TGTGCCAGCAGCGTAGGTAACGGGAGGGAAGAGACCCAGTACTTC
TRBV6-5,TRBD1,TRBJ1-1,few,12,CASSRGTVEAFF,TGTGCCAGCAGCCGAGGGACAGTTGAAGCTTTCTTT